The 25 T cell receptor beta chains presented below share a single source sample, sequenced in a study of shared clonotypes between healthy human individuals. Clones were read by immunoSEQ multiplex PCR, and TCRdb kept only the in-frame ones, dropping some. The data hold roughly 2,300,000 clones, with approximately 90% observed a single time. The sample taken for sequencing was naive CD4+ T cells from PBMCs. Subset given: CD45RA+ positively selected. These receptors were taken from a man aged 18 to 29 in good health. Some clones in this sample may be carry-over from other donors' samples.

Worth noting for this clone: Within the sample, other DNA sequences also encode this same CDR3. V is TRBV5-1 and J is TRBJ2-5, with 14 bases identical to TRBD2. CDR3 size: 16 residues. CDR1 and CDR2 from the germline V gene are SGHRS and YFSETQ. V was pared by 0 bases and J by 5 bases, with 3 bases of the junction left unmatched. In nucleotides, the CDR3 is TGCGCCAGCAGCTTGGCGGGACTAGCGGGGGAGGAGACCCAGTACTTC. Encoded protein: CASSLAGLAGEETQYF.

This clone occurred once. The gene calls are TRBV5-1 and TRBJ1-6; TRBD1 matches at 10 bases. The J segment lost 10 bases and the V segment lost 2 bases, leaving 18 bases of the junction unmatched. Germline V gene sequence: CDR1 SGHRS, CDR2 YFSETQ. This CDR3 comprises 19 residues. CDR3 in DNA: TGCGCCAGCAGCTTTCAAACCGGGACAGGGGATCGGGGGGCATCACCCCTCCACTTT. This gives the protein CASSFQTGTGDRGASPLHF.

This clone was detected only a few times. V gene TRBV2 combines with J gene TRBJ1-2, with 9 positions matching TRBD1. Germline loops: CDR1 SNHLY, CDR2 FYNNEI. With 6 bases clipped from V and 8 bases from J, the junction kept 10 bases outside the gene matches. The CDR3 runs 14 residues. This chain's CDR3 is CASRRTGESVGYTF. CDR3 bases: TGTGCCAGCAGGCGGACAGGGGAGTCTGTCGGCTACACCTTC.

The chain recombines TRBV28 with TRBJ2-3, with 9 bases fitting TRBD1. Germline V gene data show CDR1 as MDHEN and CDR2 as SYDVKM. The CDR3 has 13 amino acids. Trimming took 5 bases from V and 4 from J; bases not matched to a gene: 1. The CDR3 loop reads CASSRDRADTQYF. CDR3 nucleotide sequence: TGTGCCAGCAGTCGGGACAGGGCAGATACGCAGTATTTT.

The J gene is TRBJ1-1, the V gene TRBV5-1; D ambiguous. The germline CDR1 and CDR2 sequences are SGHRS and YFSETQ. CDR3 length: 14 residues. V lost 0 bases and J 3 bases, leaving 9 bases between the germline ends. For the CDR3, the DNA is TGCGCCAGCAGCTTGGTTACAGCCCACACTGAAGCTTTCTTT. This translates into CASSLVTAHTEAFF.

V and J are TRBV10-2 and TRBJ1-3, with 10 bases lining up with TRBD1. The germline V gene encodes CDR1 WSHSY and CDR2 SAAADI. J was trimmed by 3 bases and V by 6 bases; bases with no gene match: 5. There are 15 residues in the CDR3. The DNA of the CDR3 is TGCGCCAGCAGAGACGGGACAGGGGTTGGAAACACCATATATTTT. Protein product: CASRDGTGVGNTIYF.

The chain combines TRBV6-6 with TRBJ1-3; TRBD1 matches at 9 bases. Germline-derived CDR1 and CDR2 are MNHNY and SVGAGI (reference sequence). V trimming: 5 bases; J trimming: 4 bases; junction bases outside the gene matches: 9. There are 16 residues in the CDR3. The CDR3: CASSPPRTGGGNTIYF. The CDR3 nucleotides read TGTGCCAGCAGTCCACCGCGAACAGGGGGCGGAAACACCATATATTTT.

This chain links TRBV5-1 with TRBJ1-3, with 7 bases lining up with TRBD1. The CDR3 is made up of 16 amino acids. Trimming cost V 4 bases and J 0 bases; bases outside gene matches: 7. Germline lookup yields CDR1 SGHRS and CDR2 YFSETQ. CDR3: CASSGGQSISGNTIYF. In nucleotides, the CDR3 is TGCGCCAGCAGCGGGGGACAGTCGATCTCTGGAAACACCATATATTTT.

V is TRBV28 and J is TRBJ2-2, with D perhaps matching TRBD1 (5 bases). The V gene lost 3 bases and the J gene lost 1 base, with 12 bases spanning the gap. Germline values: CDR1 MDHEN, CDR2 SYDVKM. The CDR3 is 16 residues long. CDR3 region: CASSFGRTGNTGELFF. The CDR3 coding sequence is TGTGCCAGCAGTTTCGGACGCACAGGGAACACCGGGGAGCTGTTTTTT. The variable domain in full, completed from reference TRBV28 and TRBJ2-2, reads DVKVTQSSRYLVKRTGEKVFLECVQDMDHENMFWYRQDPGLGLRLIYFSYDVKMKEKGDIPEGYSVSREKKERFSLILESASTNQTSMYLCASSFGRTGNTGELFFGEGSRLTVL.

The genes are TRBV28 and TRBJ2-1; TRBD1 aligns across 9 bases. The V gene end was trimmed by 7 bases and the J gene end by 3 bases; junction bases not matched to a gene: 10. The CDR3 runs to 16 residues. Germline V gene data show CDR1 as MDHEN and CDR2 as SYDVKM. The CDR3 sequence: CASTEQGAVNYNEQFF. The CDR3, as DNA: TGTGCCAGCACCGAACAGGGGGCGGTAAACTACAATGAGCAGTTCTTC.

The V call is TRBV5-1, the J call TRBJ2-2; 10 bases align to TRBD2. The V gene's germline CDR1 is SGHRS and CDR2 YFSETQ. The CDR3 is 15 residues long. V lost 4 bases and J lost 5; bases outside the gene matches: 5. The CDR3 nucleotides read TGCGCCAGCAGCCAGAGCGGGAGGGGGACCGGGGAGCTGTTTTTT. Encoded protein: CASSQSGRGTGELFF.

Remarks on this clone: The identical CDR3 is also encoded by other nucleotide sequences in the sample. The rearrangement links TRBV6-5 to TRBJ2-7, with D perhaps being TRBD1 or TRBD2 (5 bases each). CDR1 and CDR2 (germline): MNHEY, SVGAGI. The CDR3 length is 15 residues. Trimming pared 3 bases from V and 2 bases from J, leaving 14 bases between. CDR3 DNA sequence: TGTGCCAGCAGTTATAAGGGGCAGGGACCCTACGAGCAGTACTTC. The encoded protein is CASSYKGQGPYEQYF.

The J gene is TRBJ1-5, the V gene TRBV28; maybe TRBD1 (5 bases). The CDR3 is 16 residues long. The V and J ends lost 4 bases and 6 bases respectively, with 19 bases between them. Germline V CDR1 and CDR2: MDHEN, SYDVKM. For the CDR3, the DNA is TGTGCCAGCAGTTCCCCGAGCGGGGGAGGCGGTCAGCCCCAGCATTTT. It specifies CASSSPSGGGGQPQHF. The whole variable domain, remainder taken from reference TRBV28 and TRBJ1-5, is DVKVTQSSRYLVKRTGEKVFLECVQDMDHENMFWYRQDPGLGLRLIYFSYDVKMKEKGDIPEGYSVSREKKERFSLILESASTNQTSMYLCASSSPSGGGGQPQHFGDGTRLSIL.

CDR3 DNA: TGTGCCAGCAGTTTACCGTCAGACCTCTACGAGCAGTACTTC. Its protein is CASSLPSDLYEQYF. The chain has TRBV27 and TRBJ2-7; no definite D call. Trimming took 2 bases from V and 3 from J, leaving 11 bases between them. Germline CDR1 is MNHEY and CDR2 is SMNVEV (reference sequence). The CDR3 extends over 14 amino acids.

This chain connects TRBV28 to TRBJ2-3; no clear D gene. The CDR3 spans 13 residues. Between the trimmed V and J ends, which lost 8 bases and 1 base, there was a span of 10 bases. Looked up from germline, CDR1 is MDHEN and CDR2 is SYDVKM. The DNA of the CDR3 is TGTGCCAGCCACTCGGACCGCACAGATACGCAGTATTTT. Protein product: CASHSDRTDTQYF.

A few counts support this clone. Distinct nucleotide sequences in the sample also encode this CDR3. The chain recombines TRBV5-1 with TRBJ1-1, with a weak D call TRBD1 (6 bases). The CDR3 has 13 amino acids. Germline-derived CDR1 and CDR2 are SGHRS and YFSETQ. V gave up 7 bases and J gave up 0 bases, with 10 bases separating them. The CDR3 coding sequence is TGCGCCAGCGGCCAGGGGATGAACACTGAAGCTTTCTTT. The encoded protein is CASGQGMNTEAFF.

The CDR3 here is CASSALDRVTDTQYF. The CDR3 region has the DNA TGTGCCAGCAGTGCCCTGGACAGGGTAACAGATACGCAGTATTTT. The chain has TRBV25-1 and TRBJ2-3; 8 bases match TRBD1. The CDR3 has 15 residues. Germline V lookup: CDR1 MGHDK, CDR2 SYGVNS. V was pared by 4 bases and J by 3 bases, with 6 bases of the junction left unmatched.

A note on this clone: The sample contains more than one DNA sequence encoding this CDR3. This chain connects TRBV7-3 to TRBJ2-5; unclear D gene. This CDR3 contains 13 residues. The V and J ends lost 0 bases and 3 bases respectively, with 5 bases between them. Germline V gene sequence: CDR1 SGHTA, CDR2 FQGTGA. The CDR3 sequence is CASSLTREETQYF. The CDR3 DNA reads as TGTGCCAGCAGCTTAACTCGAGAAGAGACCCAGTACTTC. Drawing the rest from reference TRBV7-3 and TRBJ2-5, the complete variable domain is GAGVSQTPSNKVTEKGKYVELRCDPISGHTALYWYRQSLGQGPEFLIYFQGTGAADDSGLPNDRFFAVRPEGSVSTLKIQRTERGDSAVYLCASSLTREETQYFGPGTRLLVL.

As for this clone: The same CDR3 arises from other DNA sequences in this sample as well. The CDR3 here is CASSLDPGSGETQYF. CDR3 bases: TGCGCCAGCAGCTTGGATCCGGGGTCCGGGGAGACCCAGTACTTC. V and J are TRBV5-1 and TRBJ2-5; D is possibly TRBD2 (5 bases). The CDR3 consists of 15 residues. V was clipped by 0 bases and J by 5 bases, with 14 bases between them. The germline V gene encodes CDR1 SGHRS and CDR2 YFSETQ. The entire variable domain, with the rest obtained from reference TRBV5-1 and TRBJ2-5, is as follows: KAGVTQTPRYLIKTRGQQVTLSCSPISGHRSVSWYQQTPGQGLQFLFEYFSETQRNKGNFPGRFSGRQFSNSRSEMNVSTLELGDSALYLCASSLDPGSGETQYFGPGTRLLVL.

The V call is TRBV11-2, the J call TRBJ2-7; 7 bases fit TRBD2. The CDR3 length is 17 residues. Germline V lookup: CDR1 SGHAT, CDR2 FQNNGV. J gave up 2 bases and V 2 bases, and 12 bases lay outside the gene matches. Written as DNA, the CDR3 is TGTGCCAGCAGCTTAAGTATTTGGGGGGGTGAAACCTACGAGCAGTACTTC. It is translated as CASSLSIWGGETYEQYF.

The chain uses TRBV7-9 and TRBJ1-1, with 7 bases matching TRBD1. The CDR3 is 16 residues long. Germline V gene lookup returns CDR1 SEHNR and CDR2 FQNEAQ (reference sequence). The V and J ends lost 4 bases and 0 bases, in that order; junction bases with no gene match: 8. CDR3: CASSSRDRTMNTEAFF. The CDR3 nucleotides are TGTGCCAGCAGCTCCCGGGACAGAACTATGAACACTGAAGCTTTCTTT.

The V gene is TRBV7-3, the J gene TRBJ2-5; possible D gene TRBD1, 5 bases. The CDR3 spans 13 residues. Per germline, CDR1 SGHTA and CDR2 FQGTGA. With 5 bases removed from V and 5 bases from J, the gap between germline ends came to 12 bases. CDR3 region: CASSVRVRETQYF. CDR3 in DNA: TGTGCCAGCAGCGTCAGGGTGCGGGAGACCCAGTACTTC.

This clone has a single count. The chain's CDR3 is CASSGNDAGELFF. The CDR3 DNA follows: TGCGCCAGTTCAGGGAATGATGCCGGGGAGCTGTTTTTT. The chain employs TRBV5-1 and TRBJ2-2; possible D gene TRBD1, 5 bases. Between the trimmed V and J ends, which lost 8 bases and 6 bases, there was a span of 14 bases. The germline V gene has CDR1 SGHRS and CDR2 YFSETQ. This CDR3 region has 13 residues.

This chain uses TRBV6-6 with TRBJ2-2; TRBD1 matches 9 bases. The CDR3 has 14 amino acids. The J segment lost 6 bases and the V segment lost 6 bases, leaving 5 bases of the junction unmatched. Germline V lookup: CDR1 MNHNY, CDR2 SVGAGI (reference sequence). CDR3 amino acids: CASRPTGGSGELFF. For the CDR3, the DNA is TGTGCCAGCAGACCGACAGGGGGTTCCGGGGAGCTGTTTTTT.

The chain joins TRBV7-9 to TRBJ2-1; 7 nucleotides line up with TRBD1. V gave up 5 bases and J gave up 4 bases; unmatched junction bases: 11. The CDR3 contains 16 residues. Germline values: CDR1 SEHNR, CDR2 FQNEAQ (reference sequence). The CDR3 region is CASSPPTGWRYNEQFF. CDR3 nucleotides: TGTGCCAGCAGCCCCCCGACAGGGTGGCGTTACAATGAGCAGTTCTTC.